A single sample gave rise to the 5 T cell receptor beta chains below, sequenced in a study of blood T cell repertoires in COVID-19 (dated by TCRdb to about 2020). Receptor amplification or capture employed the immunoSEQ multiplex PCR assay. Here the immuneACCESS table is served through TCRdb, limited to in-frame sequences with V and J called. Missing clones are a known gap in these copies; in checked studies unresolved V genes cover under half, and the rest lacks a known reason. The sample data list under 150,000 clones, and roughly 84% of these were observed just once. The top ten clones comprise 35% to 40% of the sample. Input material: peripheral blood. These receptors originate from a human donor in a cohort sampled during active COVID-19.

CDR3 amino acids: CASSSRRGTEAFF. The CDR3 region has the DNA TGTGCCAGCAGTTCGCGAAGGGGCACTGAAGCTTTCTTT. V gene TRBV12-3 or TRBV12-4 combines with J gene TRBJ1-1; possibly TRBD1 for D (5 bases). V dropped 4 bases and J dropped 4 bases, with 10 bases sitting between them. The CDR3 spans 13 residues.

As DNA, the CDR3 is TGCGCCAGCAGCTCAAGAGAGGGCAATGAGCAGTTCTTC. Protein sequence: CASSSREGNEQFF. V usage is TRBV5-1 and J usage is TRBJ2-1; possibly TRBD2 for D (5 bases). CDR1 is SGHRS and CDR2 is YFSETQ in the germline V gene. Trimming took off 3 bases at V and 6 bases at J, with 10 bases between the two ends. This CDR3 is built from 13 residues.

This clone was seen more than once but under ten times. The rearrangement joins TRBV28 to TRBJ2-7; D is perhaps TRBD2 (7 bases). This CDR3 is 15 amino acids long. Germline V gene lookup returns CDR1 MDHEN and CDR2 SYDVKM. V gave up 6 bases and J gave up 2 bases, with 17 bases separating them. As DNA, the CDR3 is TGTGCCAGCAGCGGGGGAGGGGGACCCGCCTACGAGCAGTACTTC. Translated: CASSGGGGPAYEQYF.

The chain has TRBV2 and TRBJ2-3, with TRBD1 matching 9 bases. The ends lost 7 bases at V and 3 bases at J; junction bases unmatched: 11. Looked up from germline, CDR1 is SNHLY and CDR2 is FYNNEI. The CDR3 is made up of 16 amino acids. DNA for the CDR3: TGTGCCAGCATCCCATGGGGACAGGGATTAACAGATACGCAGTATTTT. This gives the protein CASIPWGQGLTDTQYF.

The chain combines TRBV19 with TRBJ1-2, with 7 bases matching TRBD1. This CDR3 contains 14 residues. CDR1 LNHDA and CDR2 SQIVND come from the germline V gene (reference sequence). V lost 5 bases and J lost 2; bases outside the gene matches: 5. The CDR3 bases are TGTGCCAGTAGTCGAGACAGGGTAAACTATGGCTACACCTTC. Amino acid sequence: CASSRDRVNYGYTF.